The present entry profiles one T cell receptor beta chain with its context. CDR3 length: 16 amino acids. Germline V lookup: CDR1 MDHEN, CDR2 SYDVKM. Trimming removed 2 bases at V and 5 bases at J, with 18 bases between. The data were obtained in a study of blood T cell repertoires in COVID-19. Sequencing was performed with immunoSEQ multiplex PCR; in TCRdb, only in-frame clones are kept and a portion is missing. The sample has tens of thousands of clones, 80% to 95% seen once. The receptor was isolated from a man in his fifties with active COVID-19. The rearrangement uses TRBV28 and TRBJ2-5, with D possibly being TRBD2 (7 bases). Sequenced input: peripheral blood. CDR3 in DNA: TGTGCCAGCAGTTTAGGGGGGGCTAGCGCCAGGGAGACCCAGTACTTC. Its translation: CASSLGGASARETQYF.